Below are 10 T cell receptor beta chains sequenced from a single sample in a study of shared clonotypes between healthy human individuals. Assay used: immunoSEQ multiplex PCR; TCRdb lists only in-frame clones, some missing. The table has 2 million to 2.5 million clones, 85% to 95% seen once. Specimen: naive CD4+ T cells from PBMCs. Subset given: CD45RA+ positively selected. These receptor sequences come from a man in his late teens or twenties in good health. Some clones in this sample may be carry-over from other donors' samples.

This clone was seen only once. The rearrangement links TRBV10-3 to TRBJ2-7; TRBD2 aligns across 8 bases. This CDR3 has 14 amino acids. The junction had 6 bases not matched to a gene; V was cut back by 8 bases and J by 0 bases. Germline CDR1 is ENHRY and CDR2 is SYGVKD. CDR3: CAIRPGTSSYEQYF. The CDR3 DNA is TGTGCCATCCGCCCCGGGACTAGCTCCTACGAGCAGTACTTC.

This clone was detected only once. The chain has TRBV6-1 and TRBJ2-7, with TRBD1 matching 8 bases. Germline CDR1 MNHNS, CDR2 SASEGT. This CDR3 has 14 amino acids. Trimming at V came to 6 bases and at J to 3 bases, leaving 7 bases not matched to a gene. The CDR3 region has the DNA TGTGCCAGCAGGGACAGGGCAACTTACTACGAGCAGTACTTC. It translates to CASRDRATYYEQYF.

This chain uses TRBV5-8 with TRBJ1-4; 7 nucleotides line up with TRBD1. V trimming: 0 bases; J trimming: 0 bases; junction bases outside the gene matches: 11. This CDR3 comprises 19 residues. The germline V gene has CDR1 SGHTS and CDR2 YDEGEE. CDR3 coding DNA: TGTGCCAGCAGCTTGGTTCGAGGGGGCGCGAGAGCAACTAATGAAAAACTGTTTTTT. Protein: CASSLVRGGARATNEKLFF.

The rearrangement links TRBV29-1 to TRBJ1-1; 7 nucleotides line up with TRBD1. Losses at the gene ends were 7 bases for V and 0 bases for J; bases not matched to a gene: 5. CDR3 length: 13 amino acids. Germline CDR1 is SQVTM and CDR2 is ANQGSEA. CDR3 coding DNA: TGCAGCGAGCGACAGGGAATGAACACTGAAGCTTTCTTT. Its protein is CSERQGMNTEAFF.

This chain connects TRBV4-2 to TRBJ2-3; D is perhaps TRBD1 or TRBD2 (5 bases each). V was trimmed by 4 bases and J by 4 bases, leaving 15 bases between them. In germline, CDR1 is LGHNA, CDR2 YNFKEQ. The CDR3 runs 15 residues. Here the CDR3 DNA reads TGTGCCAGCAGCCCCCCTCGGGGCGACGCAGATACGCAGTATTTT. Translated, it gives CASSPPRGDADTQYF.

The CDR3 DNA is TGTGCCAGCAGCGACCCGAACAGGGGTGGGGAGCTGTTTTTT. Translated: CASSDPNRGGELFF. The chain joins TRBV5-6 to TRBJ2-2; 7 bases fit TRBD1. V was pared by 4 bases and J by 8 bases, with 8 bases of the junction left unmatched. This CDR3 spans 14 amino acids. CDR1 SGHDT and CDR2 YYEEEE come from the germline V gene.

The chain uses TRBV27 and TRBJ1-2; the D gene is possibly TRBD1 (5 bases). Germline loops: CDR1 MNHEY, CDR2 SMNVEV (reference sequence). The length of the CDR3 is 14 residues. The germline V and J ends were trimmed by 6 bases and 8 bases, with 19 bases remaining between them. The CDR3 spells CASSMRGLWGGYTF. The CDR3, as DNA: TGTGCCAGCAGCATGCGGGGACTCTGGGGAGGCTACACCTTC.

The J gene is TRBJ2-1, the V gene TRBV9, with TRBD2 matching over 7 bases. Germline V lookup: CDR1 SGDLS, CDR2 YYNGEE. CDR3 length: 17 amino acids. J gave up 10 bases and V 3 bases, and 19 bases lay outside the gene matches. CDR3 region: CASSAPRGRETIREQFF. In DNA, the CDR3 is TGTGCCAGCAGCGCCCCCCGGGGGAGGGAGACTATTAGGGAGCAGTTCTTC.

CDR3 protein: CASSTQSASSGNTIYF. CDR3 bases: TGTGCCAGCTCCACACAGTCGGCTAGCTCTGGAAACACCATATATTTT. The chain recombines TRBV18 with TRBJ1-3; no clear D. This CDR3 comprises 16 residues. V lost 6 bases to trimming and J lost 0 bases, with 15 bases between them. CDR1 and CDR2 (germline): KGHSH, LQKENI.

CDR3 sequence: CASSQGASGRGGETQYF. DNA for the CDR3: TGCGCCAGCAGCCAAGGGGCTAGCGGGAGGGGCGGCGAGACCCAGTACTTC. The chain links TRBV4-1 to TRBJ2-5, with TRBD2 identical over 12 bases. The CDR3 is 17 residues long. J gave up 5 bases and V 1 base, and 8 bases lay outside the gene matches. CDR1 is MGHRA and CDR2 is YSYEKL in the germline V gene.